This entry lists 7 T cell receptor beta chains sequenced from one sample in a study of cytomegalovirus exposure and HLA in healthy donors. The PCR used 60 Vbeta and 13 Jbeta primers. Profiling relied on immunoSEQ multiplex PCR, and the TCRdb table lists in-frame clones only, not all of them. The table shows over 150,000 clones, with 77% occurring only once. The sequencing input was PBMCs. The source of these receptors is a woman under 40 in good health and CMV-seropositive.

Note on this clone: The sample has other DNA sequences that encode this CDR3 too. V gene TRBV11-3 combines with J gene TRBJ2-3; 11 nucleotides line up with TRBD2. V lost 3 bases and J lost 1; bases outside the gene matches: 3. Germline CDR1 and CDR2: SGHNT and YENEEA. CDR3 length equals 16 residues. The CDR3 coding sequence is TGTGCCAGCAGCTTGGGGACTAGCGGTCGCACAGATACGCAGTATTTT. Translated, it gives CASSLGTSGRTDTQYF.

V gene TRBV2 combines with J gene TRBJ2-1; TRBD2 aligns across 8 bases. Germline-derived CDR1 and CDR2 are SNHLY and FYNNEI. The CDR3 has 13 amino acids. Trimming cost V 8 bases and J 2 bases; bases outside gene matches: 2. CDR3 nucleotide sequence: TGTGCCAGCTCGCGGGAGGCCTACAATGAGCAGTTCTTC. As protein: CASSREAYNEQFF.

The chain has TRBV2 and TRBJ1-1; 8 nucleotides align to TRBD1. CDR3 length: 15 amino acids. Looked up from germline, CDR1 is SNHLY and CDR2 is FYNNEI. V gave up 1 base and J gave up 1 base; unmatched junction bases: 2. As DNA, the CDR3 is TGTGCCAGCAGTGAAGAGGGACAGGAGAACACTGAAGCTTTCTTT. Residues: CASSEEGQENTEAFF.

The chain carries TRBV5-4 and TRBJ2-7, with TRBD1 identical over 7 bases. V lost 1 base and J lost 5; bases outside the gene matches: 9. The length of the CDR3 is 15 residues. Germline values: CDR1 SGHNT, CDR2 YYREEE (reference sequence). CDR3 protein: CASSLLDRVANEQYF. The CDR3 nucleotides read TGTGCCAGCAGCTTGTTAGACAGGGTAGCAAACGAGCAGTACTTC.

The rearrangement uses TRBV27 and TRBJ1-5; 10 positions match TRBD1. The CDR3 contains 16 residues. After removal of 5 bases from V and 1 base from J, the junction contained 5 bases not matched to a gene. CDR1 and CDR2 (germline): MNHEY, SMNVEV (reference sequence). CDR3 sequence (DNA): TGTGCCAGCAGTCCTGGGACAGGGGAGAGCAATCAGCCCCAGCATTTT. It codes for CASSPGTGESNQPQHF.

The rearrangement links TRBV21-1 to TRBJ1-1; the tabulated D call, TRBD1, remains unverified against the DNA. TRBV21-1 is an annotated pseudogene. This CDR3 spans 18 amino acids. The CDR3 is CASSKLRPGYTLNTEAFF. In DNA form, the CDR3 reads TGTGCCAGCAGCAAATTACGGCCAGGGTATACTTTGAACACTGAAGCTTTCTTT.

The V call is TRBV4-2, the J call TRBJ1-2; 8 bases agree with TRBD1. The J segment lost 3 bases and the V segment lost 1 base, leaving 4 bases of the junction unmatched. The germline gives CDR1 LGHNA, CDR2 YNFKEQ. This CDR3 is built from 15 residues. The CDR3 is CASSQGPTGDYGYTF. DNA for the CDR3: TGTGCCAGCAGCCAAGGGCCGACAGGGGACTATGGCTACACCTTC.